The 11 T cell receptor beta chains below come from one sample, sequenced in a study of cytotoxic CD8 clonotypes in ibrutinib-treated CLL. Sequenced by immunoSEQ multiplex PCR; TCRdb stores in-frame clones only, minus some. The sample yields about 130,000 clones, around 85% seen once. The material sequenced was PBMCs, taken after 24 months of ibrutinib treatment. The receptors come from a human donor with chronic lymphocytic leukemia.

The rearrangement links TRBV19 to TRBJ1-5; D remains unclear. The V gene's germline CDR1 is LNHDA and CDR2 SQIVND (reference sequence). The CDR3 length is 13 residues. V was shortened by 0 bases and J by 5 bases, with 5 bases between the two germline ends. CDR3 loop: CASSIDGDQPQHF. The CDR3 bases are TGTGCCAGTAGTATAGATGGTGATCAGCCCCAGCATTTT.

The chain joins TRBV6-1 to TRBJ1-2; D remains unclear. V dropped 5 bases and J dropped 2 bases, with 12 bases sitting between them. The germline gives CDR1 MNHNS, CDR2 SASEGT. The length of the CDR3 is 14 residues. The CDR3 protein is CASSSPEENYGYTF. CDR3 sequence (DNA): TGTGCCAGCAGTTCCCCTGAAGAAAACTATGGCTACACCTTC.

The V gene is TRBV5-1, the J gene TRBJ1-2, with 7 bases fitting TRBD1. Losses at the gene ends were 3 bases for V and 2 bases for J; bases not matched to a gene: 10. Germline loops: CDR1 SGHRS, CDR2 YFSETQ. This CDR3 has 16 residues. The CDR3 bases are TGCGCCAGCAGCTCCGCCAGACAGGGCCTAAACTATGGCTACACCTTC. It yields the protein CASSSARQGLNYGYTF.

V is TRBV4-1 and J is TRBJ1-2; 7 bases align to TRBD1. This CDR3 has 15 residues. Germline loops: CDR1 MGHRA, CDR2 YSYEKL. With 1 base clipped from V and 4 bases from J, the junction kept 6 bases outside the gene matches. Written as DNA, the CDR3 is TGCGCCAGCAGCCAAGGTCGGAGGGGGCCCTATGGCTACACCTTC. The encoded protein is CASSQGRRGPYGYTF.

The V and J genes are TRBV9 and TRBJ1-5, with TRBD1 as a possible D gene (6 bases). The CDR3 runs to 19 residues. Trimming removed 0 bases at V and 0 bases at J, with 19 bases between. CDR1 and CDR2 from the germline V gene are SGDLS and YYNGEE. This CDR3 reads CASSVELADRPHSNQPQHF. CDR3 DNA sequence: TGTGCCAGCAGCGTAGAGCTTGCGGACAGACCACATAGCAATCAGCCCCAGCATTTT.

CDR3 bases: TGTGCCAGCAGCGTAGCGGGGGCCGGCACAGATACGCAGTATTTT. Translation: CASSVAGAGTDTQYF. V and J are TRBV28 and TRBJ2-3, with 9 bases that match TRBD2. This CDR3 region has 15 residues. Trimming removed 6 bases from V and 1 base from J; junction bases left unmatched: 5. Germline lookup yields CDR1 MDHEN and CDR2 SYDVKM.

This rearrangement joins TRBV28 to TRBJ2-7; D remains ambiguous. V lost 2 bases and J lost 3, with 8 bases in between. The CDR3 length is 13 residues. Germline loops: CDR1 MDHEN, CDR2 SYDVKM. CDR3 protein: CASSLTPDYEQYF. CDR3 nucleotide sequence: TGTGCCAGCAGTTTAACCCCGGACTACGAGCAGTACTTC. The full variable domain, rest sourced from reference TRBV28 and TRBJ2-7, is DVKVTQSSRYLVKRTGEKVFLECVQDMDHENMFWYRQDPGLGLRLIYFSYDVKMKEKGDIPEGYSVSREKKERFSLILESASTNQTSMYLCASSLTPDYEQYFGPGTRLTVT.

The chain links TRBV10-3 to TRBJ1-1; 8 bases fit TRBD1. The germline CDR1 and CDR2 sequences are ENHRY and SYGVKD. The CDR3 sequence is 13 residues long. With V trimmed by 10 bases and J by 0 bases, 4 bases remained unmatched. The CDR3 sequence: CASGQGMNTEAFF. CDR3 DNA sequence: TGTGCCAGCGGACAGGGAATGAACACTGAAGCTTTCTTT.

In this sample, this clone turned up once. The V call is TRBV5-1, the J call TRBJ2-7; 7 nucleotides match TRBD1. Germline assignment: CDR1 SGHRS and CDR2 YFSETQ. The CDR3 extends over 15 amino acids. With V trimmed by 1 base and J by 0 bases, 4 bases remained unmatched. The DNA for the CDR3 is TGCGCCAGCAGCTTGTCAGGGGGATACTCCTACGAGCAGTACTTC. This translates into CASSLSGGYSYEQYF.

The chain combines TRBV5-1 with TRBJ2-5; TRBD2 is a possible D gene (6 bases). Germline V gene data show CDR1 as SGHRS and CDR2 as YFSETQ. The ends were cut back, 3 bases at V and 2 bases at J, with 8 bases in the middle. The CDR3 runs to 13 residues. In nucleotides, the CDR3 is TGCGCCAGCAGCTATAGCGGACAAGAGACCCAGTACTTC. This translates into CASSYSGQETQYF.

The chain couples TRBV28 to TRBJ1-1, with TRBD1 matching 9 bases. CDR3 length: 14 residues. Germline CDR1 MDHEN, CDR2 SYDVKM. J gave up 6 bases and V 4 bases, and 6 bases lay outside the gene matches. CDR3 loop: CASSSTGGRAEAFF. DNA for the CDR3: TGTGCCAGCAGTTCCACAGGGGGCCGGGCTGAAGCTTTCTTT.